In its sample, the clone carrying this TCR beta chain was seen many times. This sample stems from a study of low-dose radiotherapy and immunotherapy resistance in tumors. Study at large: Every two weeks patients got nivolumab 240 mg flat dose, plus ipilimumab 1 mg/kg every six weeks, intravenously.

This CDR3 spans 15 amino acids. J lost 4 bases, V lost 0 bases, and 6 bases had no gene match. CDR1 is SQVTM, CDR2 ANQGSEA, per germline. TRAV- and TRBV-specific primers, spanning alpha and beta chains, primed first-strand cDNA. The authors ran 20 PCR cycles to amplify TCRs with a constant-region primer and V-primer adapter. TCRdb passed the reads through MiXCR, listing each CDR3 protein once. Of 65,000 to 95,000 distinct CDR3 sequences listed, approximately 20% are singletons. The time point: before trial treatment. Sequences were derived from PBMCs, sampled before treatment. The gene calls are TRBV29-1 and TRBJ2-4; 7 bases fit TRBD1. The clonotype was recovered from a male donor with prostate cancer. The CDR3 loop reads CSVEEAGTAKNIQYF. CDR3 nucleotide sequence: TGCAGCGTTGAAGAGGCCGGGACAGCGAAAAACATTCAGTACTTC.